This T cell receptor beta chain was identified during a study of blood T cell repertoires in COVID-19. Across the whole study: COVID-19 samples collected from the United States, Italy and Spain covered acute and convalescent phases. The cDNA or gDNA used as material had been derived from T cells, B-cell-depleted T cells, or PBMCs.

Losses at the gene ends were 3 bases for V and 5 bases for J; bases not matched to a gene: 6. Germline CDR1 SGHTA, CDR2 FQGNSA. This CDR3 has 14 amino acids. Study processing details: Reference gene primer amplification yielded estimated nucleated cell counts. Sequenced by immunoSEQ multiplex PCR; TCRdb stores in-frame clones only, minus some. D and trimming were read from the DNA, whereas the V and J calls and clone size are those reported in that table. The sample has about 81,000 clones, about 91% seen once. The receptor's source is a woman aged 80 or over with acute or convalescent COVID-19. The genes are TRBV7-2 and TRBJ2-5; 7 nucleotides agree with TRBD2. The sequencing input was peripheral blood. The CDR3 DNA sequence: TGTGCCAGCAGCTTGTTACTAGCGAGGGAGACCCAGTACTTC. Its translation: CASSLLLARETQYF.